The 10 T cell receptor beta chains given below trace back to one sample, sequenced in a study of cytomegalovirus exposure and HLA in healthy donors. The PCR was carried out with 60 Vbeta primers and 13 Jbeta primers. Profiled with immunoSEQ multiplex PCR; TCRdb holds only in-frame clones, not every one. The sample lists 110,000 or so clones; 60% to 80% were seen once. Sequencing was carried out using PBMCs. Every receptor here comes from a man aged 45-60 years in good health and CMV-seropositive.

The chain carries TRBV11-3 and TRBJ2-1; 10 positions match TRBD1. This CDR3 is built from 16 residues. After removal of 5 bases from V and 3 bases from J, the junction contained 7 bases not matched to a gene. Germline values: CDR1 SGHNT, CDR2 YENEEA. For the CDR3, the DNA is TGTGCCAGCAGCGAGCTCGGGACAGGGGACTACAATGAGCAGTTCTTC. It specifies CASSELGTGDYNEQFF.

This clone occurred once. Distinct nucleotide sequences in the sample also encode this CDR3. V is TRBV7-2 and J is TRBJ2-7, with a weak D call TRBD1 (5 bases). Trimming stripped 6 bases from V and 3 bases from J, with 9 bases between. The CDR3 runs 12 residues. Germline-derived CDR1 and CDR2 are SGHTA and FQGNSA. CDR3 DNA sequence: TGTGCCAGCAGTCTAAGGGGCTACGAGCAGTACTTC. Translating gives CASSLRGYEQYF.

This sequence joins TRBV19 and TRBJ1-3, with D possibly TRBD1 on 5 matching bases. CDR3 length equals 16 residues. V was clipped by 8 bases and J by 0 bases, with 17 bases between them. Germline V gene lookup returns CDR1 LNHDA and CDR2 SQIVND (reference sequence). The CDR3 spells CASEWGRSSSGNTIYF. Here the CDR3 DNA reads TGTGCCAGTGAGTGGGGCAGGTCGAGCTCTGGAAACACCATATATTTT.

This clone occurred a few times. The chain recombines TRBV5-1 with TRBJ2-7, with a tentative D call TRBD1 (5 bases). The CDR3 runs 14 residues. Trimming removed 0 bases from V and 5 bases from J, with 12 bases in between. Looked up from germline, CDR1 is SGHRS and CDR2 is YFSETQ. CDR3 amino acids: CASSLGAGKNEQYF. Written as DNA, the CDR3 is TGCGCCAGCAGCTTGGGTGCAGGGAAGAACGAGCAGTACTTC.

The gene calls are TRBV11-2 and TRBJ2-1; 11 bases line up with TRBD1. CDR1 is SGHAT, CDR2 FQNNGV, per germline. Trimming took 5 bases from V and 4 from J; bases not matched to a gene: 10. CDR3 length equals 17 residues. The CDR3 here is CASSAAGTGGWYNEQFF. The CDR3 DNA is TGTGCCAGCAGCGCGGCCGGGACAGGGGGTTGGTACAATGAGCAGTTCTTC.

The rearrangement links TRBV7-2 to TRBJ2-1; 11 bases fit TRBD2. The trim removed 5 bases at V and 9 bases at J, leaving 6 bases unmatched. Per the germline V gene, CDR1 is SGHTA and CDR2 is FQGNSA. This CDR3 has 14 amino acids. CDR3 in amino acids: CASSPGLAALEQFF. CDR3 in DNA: TGTGCCAGCAGCCCGGGACTAGCGGCCCTTGAGCAGTTCTTC.

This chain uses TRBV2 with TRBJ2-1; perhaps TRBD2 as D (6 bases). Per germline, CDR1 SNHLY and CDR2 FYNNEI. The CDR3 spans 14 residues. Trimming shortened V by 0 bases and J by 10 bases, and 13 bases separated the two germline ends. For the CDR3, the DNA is TGTGCCAGCAGTGAAGCGGGGGGTACCGGGGAGCAGTTCTTC. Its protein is CASSEAGGTGEQFF. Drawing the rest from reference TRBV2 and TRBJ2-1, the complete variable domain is EPEVTQTPSHQVTQMGQEVILRCVPISNHLYFYWYRQILGQKVEFLVSFYNNEISEKSEIFDDQFSVERPDGSNFTLKIRSTKLEDSAMYFCASSEAGGTGEQFFGPGTRLTVL.

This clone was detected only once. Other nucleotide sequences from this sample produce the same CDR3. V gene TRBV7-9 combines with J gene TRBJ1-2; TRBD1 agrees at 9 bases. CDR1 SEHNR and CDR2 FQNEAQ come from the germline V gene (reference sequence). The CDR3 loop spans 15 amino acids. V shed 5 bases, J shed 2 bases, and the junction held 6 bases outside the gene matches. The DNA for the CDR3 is TGTGCCAGCAGCCCCGGGACAGGGTCCAACTATGGCTACACCTTC. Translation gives CASSPGTGSNYGYTF.

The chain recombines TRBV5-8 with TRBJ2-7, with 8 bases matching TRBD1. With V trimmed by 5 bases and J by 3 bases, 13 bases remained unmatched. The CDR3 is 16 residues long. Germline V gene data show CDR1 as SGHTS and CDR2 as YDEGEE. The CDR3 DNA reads TGTGCCAGCAGACGCACTCCGGGACAGGAAAACTACGAGCAGTACTTC. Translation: CASRRTPGQENYEQYF. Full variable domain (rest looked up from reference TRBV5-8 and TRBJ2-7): EAGVTQSPTHLIKTRGQQATLRCSPISGHTSVYWYQQALGLGLQFLLWYDEGEERNRGNFPPRFSGRQFPNYSSELNVNALELEDSALYLCASRRTPGQENYEQYFGPGTRLTVT.

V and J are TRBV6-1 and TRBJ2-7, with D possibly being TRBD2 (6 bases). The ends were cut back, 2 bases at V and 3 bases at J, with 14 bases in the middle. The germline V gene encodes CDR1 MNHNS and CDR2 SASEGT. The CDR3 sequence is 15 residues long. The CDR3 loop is CASSEYGQGGYEQYF. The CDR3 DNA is TGTGCCAGCAGTGAATATGGGCAGGGAGGCTACGAGCAGTACTTC.